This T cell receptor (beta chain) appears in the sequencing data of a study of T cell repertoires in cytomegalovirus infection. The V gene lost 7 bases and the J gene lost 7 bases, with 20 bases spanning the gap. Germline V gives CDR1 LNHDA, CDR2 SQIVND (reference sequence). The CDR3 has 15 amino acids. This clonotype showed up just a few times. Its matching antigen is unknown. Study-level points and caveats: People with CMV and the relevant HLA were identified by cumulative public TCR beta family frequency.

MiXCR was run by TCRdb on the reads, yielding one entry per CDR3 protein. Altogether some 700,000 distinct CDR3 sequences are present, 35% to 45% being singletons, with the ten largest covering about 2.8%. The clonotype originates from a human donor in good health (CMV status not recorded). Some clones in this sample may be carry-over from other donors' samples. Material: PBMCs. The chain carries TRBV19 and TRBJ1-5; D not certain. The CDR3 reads CASTENSPVVQPQHF. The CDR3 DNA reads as TGTGCCAGTACGGAGAACAGTCCGGTGGTACAGCCCCAGCATTTT. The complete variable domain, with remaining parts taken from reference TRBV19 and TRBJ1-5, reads DGGITQSPKYLFRKEGQNVTLSCEQNLNHDAMYWYRQDPGQGLRLIYYSQIVNDFQKGDIAEGYSVSREKKESFPLTVTSAQKNPTAFYLCASTENSPVVQPQHFGDGTRLSIL.